This T cell receptor beta chain was obtained from a study of blood T cell repertoires in COVID-19. About the study: COVID-19 samples collected from the United States, Italy and Spain covered acute and convalescent phases. T cells, B-cell-depleted T cells, or PBMCs provided the cDNA or gDNA that served as material.

The CDR3 sequence is 15 residues long. Methods used by the authors: From reference gene primer amplification, estimates of nucleated cell counts were derived. Repertoires were generated with immunoSEQ multiplex PCR, while TCRdb's copy carries only in-frame clones and drops some. The V and J calls and clone size come from that table; D and trimming were worked out from the DNA. The data show roughly 80,000 clones, 83% seen once. Sequencing was done on a sample of peripheral blood. The TCR comes from a woman of 80 years or more with acute or convalescent COVID-19. V usage is TRBV1 and J usage is TRBJ2-5; TRBD1 is the table's D call and was not checked against the DNA. TRBV1 is noted as a pseudogene. The CDR3: CTSSPNQGARETQYF. CDR3 DNA sequence: TGCACCAGCAGCCCTAACCAGGGGGCTCGGGAGACCCAGTACTTC.